This entry describes one TCR beta chain. The entry originates in a study of response to subunit inactivated influenza vaccine. There are 18 residues in the CDR3. V shed 4 bases and J 0 bases; nucleotides not matched to a gene: 7. CDR1 is LGHDT and CDR2 is YNNKEL in the germline V gene (reference sequence). TCRdb fed the RT-PCR reads into MiXCR, producing one record per CDR3 protein. Of about 570,000 distinct CDR3 sequences in the sample, 11% were seen once. These data were likewise used in another study, on T cells expressing NK-cell markers. That publication notes: 5'RACE template switching built TCR beta cDNA with unique molecular identifiers.

The receptor was derived from a man in his fifties or sixties who received an inactivated influenza vaccine. The chain is built from TRBV3-1 and TRBJ2-3; 13 bases are a match to TRBD2. Sequences were derived from PBMCs from blood, sampled on the day of vaccination. The CDR3 DNA reads TGTGCCAGCAGCCCAAGACTAGCGGGGGGAATGAGCACAGATACGCAGTATTTT. Encoded protein: CASSPRLAGGMSTDTQYF.